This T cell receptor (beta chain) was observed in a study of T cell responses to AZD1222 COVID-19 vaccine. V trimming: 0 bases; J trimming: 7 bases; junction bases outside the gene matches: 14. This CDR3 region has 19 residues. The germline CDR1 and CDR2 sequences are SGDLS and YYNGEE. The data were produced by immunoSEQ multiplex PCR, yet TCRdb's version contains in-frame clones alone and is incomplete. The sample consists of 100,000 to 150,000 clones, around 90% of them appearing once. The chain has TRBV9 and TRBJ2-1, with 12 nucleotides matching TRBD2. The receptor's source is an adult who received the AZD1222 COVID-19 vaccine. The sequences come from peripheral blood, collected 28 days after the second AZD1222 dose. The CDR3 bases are TGTGCCAGCAGCGTAGTCTATTCCCTAGCGGGAGGGCCGGGGAATGAGCAGTTCTTC. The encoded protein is CASSVVYSLAGGPGNEQFF.